The clone carrying this T cell receptor beta chain was seen ten or more times. Exclusion followed for patients with uncontrolled infection, other autoimmune disease, pregnancy or lactation. Amplified TCR beta CDR3 regions derived from RNA transcripts. HTBI primers were the set used in a first-round RT-PCR of the TCR CDR3. TCRdb independently ran MiXCR on the multiplex PCR reads; one entry per CDR3 protein. The sample contains roughly 710,000 distinct CDR3 sequences, 35% of which appear only once. CDR1 LNHNV and CDR2 YYDKDF come from the germline V gene (reference sequence). The CDR3 is 14 amino acids. V dropped 2 bases and J dropped 7 bases, with 12 bases sitting between them. These data originate in a study of T cells in Graves' hyperthyroidism and ophthalmopathy.

Source material: blood. This clonotype was obtained from a woman aged 40 to 49 with Graves' hyperthyroidism. The chain carries TRBV15 and TRBJ1-5; the D is unclear. This CDR3 is CATSRKREGQPQHF. The CDR3 region has the DNA TGTGCCACCAGCAGAAAAAGGGAAGGCCAGCCCCAGCATTTT. The whole variable domain, filled in from reference TRBV15 and TRBJ1-5, reads DAMVIQNPRYQVTQFGKPVTLSCSQTLNHNVMYWYQQKSSQAPKLLFHYYDKDFNNEADTPDNFQSRRPNTSFCFLDIRSPGLGDTAMYLCATSRKREGQPQHFGDGTRLSIL.